These 14 T cell receptor beta chains were sequenced from one sample in a study of identical twins (dated by TCRdb to the mid-2010s). Libraries were made using 5' RACE. Reads for this sample came from an Illumina HiSeq 2000. Using fastp trimming at Q25 and MiXCR clonotype assembly, TCRdb reanalyzed the public sequencing data and kept in-frame beta chains. Entries that share a CDR3 protein sequence are merged under the most common genes and DNA. In all, the sample holds some 560,000 distinct CDR3 sequences, and 7.5% to 10% of those were seen once. Roughly 3% of the sample belongs to the ten largest clones. The data were also submitted as part of a second study, on yellow fever vaccine responses in identical twins.

The specimen was PBMCs. These receptors all come from a woman aged 18 to 35 in good health.

This clonotype was detected ten times or more. This chain links TRBV5-1 with TRBJ2-2; the match to TRBD2 covers 10 bases. With 0 bases clipped from V and 6 bases from J, the junction kept 5 bases outside the gene matches. Germline V gives CDR1 SGHRS, CDR2 YFSETQ. This CDR3 spans 16 amino acids. CDR3 protein: CASSLGSSGSAGELFF. For the CDR3, the DNA is TGCGCCAGCAGCTTGGGATCTAGCGGGAGTGCCGGGGAGCTGTTTTTT. Full variable domain (remainder filled in from reference TRBV5-1 and TRBJ2-2): KAGVTQTPRYLIKTRGQQVTLSCSPISGHRSVSWYQQTPGQGLQFLFEYFSETQRNKGNFPGRFSGRQFSNSRSEMNVSTLELGDSALYLCASSLGSSGSAGELFFGEGSRLTVL.

The chain links TRBV20-1 to TRBJ2-3; 8 bases map to TRBD1. The CDR3 totals 11 residues. Trimming cost V 5 bases and J 10 bases; bases outside gene matches: 5. The germline V gene encodes CDR1 DFQATT and CDR2 SNEGSKA (reference sequence). CDR3 nucleotides: TGCAGTGCTTTCGGACAGGGCGCGCAGTATTTT. Translation: CSAFGQGAQYF.

In this sample, this clonotype turned up a few times. The CDR3 reads CASSPVLAGPATYEQYF. For the CDR3, the DNA is TGTGCCAGCTCACCCGTCCTAGCGGGACCTGCTACCTACGAGCAGTACTTC. V gene TRBV18 combines with J gene TRBJ2-7, with 9 positions matching TRBD2. The CDR3 contains 17 residues. With V trimmed by 3 bases and J by 2 bases, 11 bases remained unmatched. Germline loops: CDR1 KGHSH, CDR2 LQKENI.

This clonotype appeared many times. The J gene is TRBJ2-5, the V gene TRBV29-1; no reliable D call. The V and J ends lost 7 bases and 4 bases respectively, with 7 bases between them. The V gene's germline CDR1 is SQVTM and CDR2 ANQGSEA. CDR3 length: 10 amino acids. CDR3 coding DNA: TGCAGCGCCAGCATAGAGACCCAGTACTTC. Residues: CSASIETQYF.

The chain couples TRBV5-1 to TRBJ2-7, with a weak D call TRBD1 (6 bases). The V end lost 0 bases, the J end lost 3 bases, and 13 bases lay between the germline ends. CDR3 length: 15 amino acids. Germline CDR1 and CDR2: SGHRS and YFSETQ. For the CDR3, the DNA is TGCGCCAGCAGCTTGGGGGACATGGGGTACTACGAGCAGTACTTC. Amino acid sequence: CASSLGDMGYYEQYF.

This clonotype has just a few counts. The chain is built from TRBV19 and TRBJ2-5; D is undetermined. Deletions cut 3 bases from V and 5 bases from J, with 7 bases between. The CDR3 is 12 residues long. Germline values: CDR1 LNHDA, CDR2 SQIVND (reference sequence). This CDR3 is CASSIPSETQYF. DNA for the CDR3: TGTGCCAGTAGTATCCCCTCGGAGACCCAGTACTTC.

This clonotype was seen at least ten times. The gene calls are TRBV20-1 and TRBJ2-7; 9 nucleotides agree with TRBD1. Germline V CDR1 and CDR2: DFQATT, SNEGSKA (reference sequence). CDR3 length: 16 residues. V shed 0 bases and J 2 bases; nucleotides not matched to a gene: 8. The DNA for the CDR3 is TGCAGTGCTAGAGATCCGAGGACAGGGGCGACCTACGAGCAGTACTTC. The encoded protein is CSARDPRTGATYEQYF.

The sample holds a few counts of this clonotype. V gene TRBV27 combines with J gene TRBJ2-1; 12 nucleotides agree with TRBD2. The CDR3 sequence is 21 residues long. CDR1 and CDR2 from the germline V gene are MNHEY and SMNVEV (reference sequence). The junction had 26 bases not matched to a gene; V was cut back by 8 bases and J by 6 bases. In DNA, the CDR3 is TGTGCCAGCCTCACCCCCTCCGGACTAGCGGGACAAACGGGGCGTAGCAATGAGCAGTTCTTC. Translating it yields CASLTPSGLAGQTGRSNEQFF.

This clonotype was observed a few times. The chain employs TRBV10-3 and TRBJ2-2; 7 nucleotides match TRBD1. J lost 0 bases, V lost 7 bases, and 2 bases had no gene match. This CDR3 spans 14 amino acids. Germline CDR1 reads ENHRY; CDR2 reads SYGVKD. CDR3 residues: CAITGTANTGELFF. CDR3 DNA sequence: TGTGCCATCACAGGGACAGCGAACACCGGGGAGCTGTTTTTT.

This clonotype has more than one count but fewer than ten. In nucleotides, the CDR3 is TGCAGTGCTAGAACCGCTACCGGGGAGCTGTTTTTT. Translating it yields CSARTATGELFF. The chain links TRBV20-1 to TRBJ2-2; the D is unclear. V lost 2 bases and J lost 5, with 6 bases in between. Germline V gene lookup returns CDR1 DFQATT and CDR2 SNEGSKA (reference sequence). The CDR3 loop spans 12 amino acids.

The table lists this clonotype with many counts. The genes are TRBV12-3 or TRBV12-4 and TRBJ2-5; no definite D call. The CDR3 is made up of 15 amino acids. Trimming took 3 bases from V and 5 from J, leaving 16 bases between them. The CDR3 sequence is CASSFGSNIVETQYF. CDR3 bases: TGTGCCAGCAGTTTCGGCTCGAACATTGTGGAGACCCAGTACTTC.

This clonotype was found once. The CDR3 bases are TGTGCCAGCAGTGAATTGGGGGCTCCGGGCACCGGGGAGCTGTTTTTT. Its protein is CASSELGAPGTGELFF. This chain links TRBV2 with TRBJ2-2; D may be TRBD1 (6 bases). Germline assignment: CDR1 SNHLY and CDR2 FYNNEI. The CDR3 is 16 residues long. With 2 bases removed from V and 4 bases from J, the gap between germline ends came to 14 bases.

This clonotype was counted only a few times. V gene TRBV7-9 combines with J gene TRBJ1-5; perhaps TRBD1 as D (6 bases). V lost 1 base to trimming and J lost 7 bases, with 14 bases between them. This CDR3 spans 15 amino acids. Germline loops: CDR1 SEHNR, CDR2 FQNEAQ (reference sequence). The CDR3 sequence is CASSLGDTPGQPQHF. The CDR3 region has the DNA TGTGCCAGCAGCTTAGGGGACACGCCGGGGCAGCCCCAGCATTTT.

Details on this clonotype: One base away lies a much larger clone, so this may be a sequencing read error. This chain links TRBV20-1 with TRBJ2-3; TRBD2 matches at 9 bases. Germline loops: CDR1 DFQATT, CDR2 SNEGSKA (reference sequence). CDR3 length equals 15 residues. V gave up 5 bases and J gave up 4 bases; unmatched junction bases: 10. The DNA of the CDR3 is TGCAGTGCTCCCACCTGCGGGAGGGGATCAGATACGCAGTATTTT. This translates into CSAPTCGRGSDTQYF.